The 10 T cell receptor beta chains given below trace back to one sample, sequenced in a study of blood T cell repertoires in COVID-19. This table comes from immunoSEQ multiplex PCR, and its TCRdb copy is limited to in-frame clones, with some not included. The sample lists about 250,000 clones, about 83% occurring once. Sequenced: peripheral blood. The origin of the receptors is a man aged 80 or over with acute or convalescent COVID-19.

The gene calls are TRBV11-3 and TRBJ2-3, with 8 bases matching TRBD1. Trimming removed 4 bases from V and 1 base from J; junction bases left unmatched: 1. This CDR3 has 14 residues. CDR1 is SGHNT, CDR2 YENEEA, per germline. Here the CDR3 DNA reads TGTGCCAGCAGCTCGGACAGGGGCACAGATACGCAGTATTTT. This encodes CASSSDRGTDTQYF.

The chain joins TRBV6-5 to TRBJ2-1, with a possible D match to TRBD2 (6 bases). V lost 6 bases and J lost 0, with 12 bases in between. The CDR3 is 15 residues long. Germline V gene sequence: CDR1 MNHEY, CDR2 SVGAGI. The CDR3 sequence: CASSRERASYNEQFF. DNA for the CDR3: TGTGCCAGCAGCCGGGAGCGGGCCTCCTACAATGAGCAGTTCTTC.

The rearrangement links TRBV19 to TRBJ1-1; TRBD1 aligns across 8 bases. V shed 6 bases and J 4 bases; nucleotides not matched to a gene: 7. This CDR3 contains 14 residues. Germline V gene sequence: CDR1 LNHDA, CDR2 SQIVND (reference sequence). As DNA, the CDR3 is TGTGCCAGTAGCGTCGAAACAGGGGGCACTGAAGCTTTCTTT. Its protein is CASSVETGGTEAFF.

The chain joins TRBV7-9 to TRBJ2-7, with TRBD2 as a possible D gene (5 bases). V was trimmed by 2 bases and J by 8 bases, leaving 10 bases between them. Germline V gene lookup returns CDR1 SEHNR and CDR2 FQNEAQ (reference sequence). The CDR3 contains 12 residues. DNA for the CDR3: TGTGCCAGCAGCTTACAACTAGTGAAGCAGTACTTC. Translating gives CASSLQLVKQYF.

On this clone itself: The same CDR3 arises from other DNA sequences in this sample as well. This rearrangement joins TRBV5-4 to TRBJ2-5; 7 nucleotides line up with TRBD2. With V trimmed by 0 bases and J by 1 base, 0 bases remained unmatched. The CDR3 loop spans 14 amino acids. The germline gives CDR1 SGHNT, CDR2 YYREEE (reference sequence). The CDR3 DNA sequence: TGTGCCAGCAGCTTGGGCGGGAGCCAAGAGACCCAGTACTTC. Translating it yields CASSLGGSQETQYF.

This chain links TRBV2 with TRBJ2-7; TRBD2 matches 7 bases. CDR1 and CDR2 from the germline V gene are SNHLY and FYNNEI. Losses at the gene ends were 8 bases for V and 4 bases for J; bases not matched to a gene: 11. The CDR3 runs to 14 residues. The chain's CDR3 is CASLSGVPGYEQYF. CDR3 sequence (DNA): TGTGCCAGCCTCAGCGGGGTCCCTGGGTACGAGCAGTACTTC.

The chain employs TRBV6-4 and TRBJ2-1; TRBD2 aligns across 14 bases. From germline, CDR1 is MRHNA and CDR2 SNTAGT. The CDR3 covers 17 residues. V was pared by 8 bases and J by 0 bases, with 6 bases of the junction left unmatched. CDR3 nucleotides: TGTGCCAGCGCCTCCGGGACTAGCGGGAGCTCCTACAATGAGCAGTTCTTC. This sequence encodes CASASGTSGSSYNEQFF.

CDR3 coding DNA: TGTGCCAGCAGTGTAGGTGGAACAGGGCGCAATGAGCAGTTCTTC. It translates to CASSVGGTGRNEQFF. V usage is TRBV6-4 and J usage is TRBJ2-1; TRBD1 might be the D (6 bases). The CDR3 has 15 amino acids. The V gene lost 4 bases and the J gene lost 6 bases, with 16 bases spanning the gap. Germline CDR1 and CDR2: MRHNA and SNTAGT.

V is TRBV5-8 and J is TRBJ2-6, with 8 bases identical to TRBD1. The CDR3 sequence is 17 residues long. CDR1 SGHTS and CDR2 YDEGEE come from the germline V gene. Trimming took 5 bases from V and 0 from J; bases not matched to a gene: 7. CDR3 sequence: CASRGRDRLSGANVLTF. The CDR3 nucleotides are TGTGCCAGCAGGGGAAGGGACAGGCTCTCTGGGGCCAACGTCCTGACTTTC.

The chain links TRBV4-2 to TRBJ2-5; 11 bases line up with TRBD2. Germline CDR1 LGHNA, CDR2 YNFKEQ. The V segment lost 0 bases and the J segment 3 bases; nucleotides outside the gene matches: 3. The CDR3 is 16 amino acids. CDR3 nucleotide sequence: TGTGCCAGCAGCCAAGATCTAGCGGGGGGTGAAGAGACCCAGTACTTC. Its protein is CASSQDLAGGEETQYF.